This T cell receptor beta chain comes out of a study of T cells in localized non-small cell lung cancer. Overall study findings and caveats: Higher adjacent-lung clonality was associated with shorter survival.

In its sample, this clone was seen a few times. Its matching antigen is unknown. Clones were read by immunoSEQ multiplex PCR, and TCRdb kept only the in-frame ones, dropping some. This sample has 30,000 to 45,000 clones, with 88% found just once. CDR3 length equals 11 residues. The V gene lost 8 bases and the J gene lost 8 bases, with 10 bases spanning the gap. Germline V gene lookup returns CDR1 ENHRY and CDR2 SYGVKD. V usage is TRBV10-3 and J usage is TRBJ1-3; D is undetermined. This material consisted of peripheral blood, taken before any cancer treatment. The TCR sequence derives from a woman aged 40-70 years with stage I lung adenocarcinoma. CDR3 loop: CAIDGGDTIYF. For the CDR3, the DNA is TGTGCCATCGATGGAGGAGACACCATATATTTT.